A selection of T cell receptor beta chains follows, all from one sample in a study of low-dose radiotherapy and immunotherapy resistance in tumors. TCRdb redid the calling of the reads with MiXCR, one entry per CDR3 protein. The sample lists around 80,000 distinct CDR3 sequences; less than 20% were seen once. The specimen was PBMCs, collected after low-dose radiotherapy plus immunotherapy. These receptors came from a male donor with prostate cancer. Each CDR3 is given with its conserved first and last residue. The order of the fields is D gene, V gene, clone size, J gene, CDR3 DNA, CDR3 protein. The D gene is left open where the match is weak. Expanded clones are given a class, and other clones once, few, many or no size at all.

>-|TRBV29-1|many|TRBJ2-1
TGCAGCGTTCGACGGACCTACAATGAGCAGTTCTTC
CSVRRTYNEQFF
>-|TRBV28|-|TRBJ1-2
TGTGCCAGCAGTTTATCTGGGGCAAAGGGCTATGGCTACACCTTC
CASSLSGAKGYGYTF
>-|TRBV2|many|TRBJ2-1
TGTGCCAGCACAAATGGAGGGACGATCTCCTACAATGAGCAGTTCTTC
CASTNGGTISYNEQFF
>-|TRBV20-1|-|TRBJ2-3
TGCAGTGCTAGGTCCGCCGGGAGCACAGATACGCAGTATTTT
CSARSAGSTDTQYF
>-|TRBV14|many|TRBJ2-4
TGTGCCAGCAGCCAAGACAGGGGAAACATTCAGTACTTC
CASSQDRGNIQYF
>-|TRBV5-3|-|TRBJ2-5
TGTGCCAGCAGACAATACTTCAGGGGGGACCAAGAGACCCAGTACTTC
CASRQYFRGDQETQYF
>TRBD1|TRBV11-1|many|TRBJ2-1
TGTGCCAGCAGCTTAGAGACAGGGGGCTTCGAGCAGTTCTTC
CASSLETGGFEQFF
>TRBD1|TRBV27|many|TRBJ1-1
TGTGCCAGCAGGAGGGCAGGGGGGTACACTGAAGCTTTCTTT
CASRRAGGYTEAFF
>-|TRBV5-1|medium-sized|TRBJ2-2
TGCGCCAGCAGCCCCGGACAGACGAACACCGGGGAGCTGTTTTTT
CASSPGQTNTGELFF
>-|TRBV20-1|many|TRBJ2-3
TGCAGTGCTAGAGCGGGGCGCGCAGATACGCAGTATTTT
CSARAGRADTQYF
>TRBD2|TRBV28|many|TRBJ2-1
TGTGCCAGCAGTCGGACTAGCGGGGGGTATGAGCAGTTCTTC
CASSRTSGGYEQFF
>-|TRBV30|many|TRBJ1-1
TGTGCCTGGGTCAGGGGTTTCCGAGCTTTCTTT
CAWVRGFRAFF
>-|TRBV3-1|few|TRBJ1-2
TGTGCCAGCAGTCAAGACCTGTCTGTCTATGGCTACACCTTC
CASSQDLSVYGYTF
>TRBD1|TRBV28|many|TRBJ1-5
TGTGCCAGCAGTTTTTTCGGACAGGGCCAGCCCCAGCATTTT
CASSFFGQGQPQHF
>-|TRBV12-3/TRBV12-4|-|TRBJ1-1
TGTGCCAGCAGCCGCAGGGCTCTGAACACTGAAGCTTTCTTT
CASSRRALNTEAFF
>TRBD1|TRBV7-9|many|TRBJ2-4
TGTGCCAGCAGCTTACGGGCCGGGACAGGGGCCTTAGCCAAAAACATTCAGTACTTC
CASSLRAGTGALAKNIQYF
>-|TRBV7-3|many|TRBJ2-1
TGTGCCAGCAGCTTAAGGGGAACTGAGCAGTTCTTC
CASSLRGTEQFF
>TRBD1|TRBV5-5|-|TRBJ2-5
TGTGCCAGCAGCCCCGGACAGGGCGATTTGGAGACCCAGTACTTC
CASSPGQGDLETQYF
>-|TRBV11-2|many|TRBJ2-1
TGTGCCAGCAGCCCATCCCTGCGGCAGTTCTTC
CASSPSLRQFF
>TRBD1|TRBV5-1|many|TRBJ2-7
TGCGCCAGCAGCTCATCCGGGACAGGAATCTACGAGCAGTACTTC
CASSSSGTGIYEQYF
>TRBD2|TRBV2|many|TRBJ2-1
TGTGCCAGCAGTGCCAAGGGGCGGGAGGGTTATGAGCAGTTCTTC
CASSAKGREGYEQFF
>-|TRBV20-1|-|TRBJ1-2
TGCAGTGCTAGTACCGGCAGCCAATCTGGCTACACCTTC
CSASTGSQSGYTF
>-|TRBV30|many|TRBJ2-2
TGTGCCTGTGACAGGACTTCGAACACCGGGGAGCTGTTTTTT
CACDRTSNTGELFF
>TRBD1|TRBV7-2|many|TRBJ1-2
TGTGCCAGCAGCCAGGACAGGGTGGACTATGGCTACACCTTC
CASSQDRVDYGYTF
>TRBD1|TRBV5-5|-|TRBJ2-2
TGTGCCAGCAGCTTGGTCGGACAGGGAGTCGCCGGGGAGCTGTTTTTT
CASSLVGQGVAGELFF
>-|TRBV6-1|many|TRBJ2-7
TGTGCCAGCAGTGTGCTACTAAACGAGCAGTACTTC
CASSVLLNEQYF
>-|TRBV25-1|many|TRBJ2-3
TGTGCCAGCAGTGAATCGGACAGAAGCACAGATACGCAGTATTTT
CASSESDRSTDTQYF
>TRBD2|TRBV30|many|TRBJ2-7
TGTGCCTGGACGGGACTAGCGGGTTCCTACGAGCAGTACTTC
CAWTGLAGSYEQYF
>TRBD1|TRBV19|many|TRBJ1-5
TGTGCCAGTAGTAGGCCCGGGACAGTGCGCAATCAGCCCCAGCATTTT
CASSRPGTVRNQPQHF
>-|TRBV4-1|many|TRBJ1-5
TGCGCCAGCAGCCAGGGCAAGGGGGGGGATCAGCCCCAGCATTTT
CASSQGKGGDQPQHF
>-|TRBV1|many|TRBJ2-1
TGCACCAGCAGCCATGTAGACCGGTACAATGAGCAGTTCTTC
CTSSHVDRYNEQFF
>TRBD1|TRBV7-2|many|TRBJ2-7
TGTGCCAGCAGCCCTGGGGACAGGCGTTACGAGCAGTACTTC
CASSPGDRRYEQYF
>-|TRBV7-2|many|TRBJ2-5
TGTGCCAGCAGCTTTTCGACCCACGAAGTCGAGACCCAGTACTTC
CASSFSTHEVETQYF
>-|TRBV29-1|many|TRBJ2-3
TGCAGCGTTGTGCCCCGCGGATCCCATGTCCCGGGGGCACAGTATTTT
CSVVPRGSHVPGAQYF
>TRBD2|TRBV9|many|TRBJ2-2
TGTGCCAGCAGCATACGACTAGCCCCCACCGGGGAGCTGTTTTTT
CASSIRLAPTGELFF
>TRBD1|TRBV6-6|-|TRBJ2-1
TGTGCCAGCAGATCCGGAACAGGGGGCCAGCAGTTCTTC
CASRSGTGGQQFF
>-|TRBV19|few|TRBJ1-1
TGTGCCAGTAGTTACGGGGACTTCTTAACTTTCTTT
CASSYGDFLTFF
>-|TRBV5-1|many|TRBJ2-3
TGCGCCAGCGCCTCCCGACAGAACACAGATACGCAGTATTTT
CASASRQNTDTQYF
>TRBD2|TRBV25-1|many|TRBJ2-1
TGTGCCAGCAGTGAAGTAGCGGGAGTTTTCAATGAGCAGTTCTTC
CASSEVAGVFNEQFF
>TRBD1|TRBV5-6|once|TRBJ2-1
TGTGCCAGCAGCTTAGCAGGGGGTTTGGAGCAGTTCTTC
CASSLAGGLEQFF
>-|TRBV28|many|TRBJ1-1
TGTGCCAGCAGTTTAGGGGTCGAGGCTTTCTTT
CASSLGVEAFF
>-|TRBV29-1|many|TRBJ2-7
TGCAGCGTGCAGGTCAGGGAGTGGCGGTACGAGCAGTACTTC
CSVQVREWRYEQYF
>TRBD1|TRBV2|many|TRBJ2-5
TGTGCCAGCAGCGGAGGACAGGGGGCGGTCGAGACCCAGTACTTC
CASSGGQGAVETQYF
>TRBD1|TRBV7-2|many|TRBJ2-2
TGTGCCAGCAGCCCAAGGGGGGGCGGGACAGGGGTCACCGGGGAGCTGTTTTTT
CASSPRGGGTGVTGELFF
>TRBD2|TRBV5-1|-|TRBJ2-1
TGCGCCAGCAAGGATAGCGGGGGGAATGAGCAGTTCTTC
CASKDSGGNEQFF
>TRBD2|TRBV3-1|-|TRBJ2-3
TGTGCCAGCGGACGTAGCGGGAGTCCGCATACGCAGTATTTT
CASGRSGSPHTQYF
>-|TRBV29-1|many|TRBJ2-2
TGCAGCGGCTCTGGGCAGGGCCCCACCGGGGAGCTGTTTTTT
CSGSGQGPTGELFF
>-|TRBV20-1|many|TRBJ2-3
TGCAGTGCTAGAGTTCCGGACCTTTCTAGCACAGATACGCAGTATTTT
CSARVPDLSSTDTQYF
>TRBD2|TRBV27|-|TRBJ2-1
TGTGCCAGCAGTTCCCTCGGGAGCGGGGGGGCCAATGAGCAGTTCTTC
CASSSLGSGGANEQFF
>-|TRBV28|many|TRBJ2-7
TGTGCCAGCAGTTTACCTATACAGCCCTACGAGCAGTACTTC
CASSLPIQPYEQYF
>TRBD2|TRBV7-2|many|TRBJ2-3
TGTGCCAGCACCACCCTAGCGGGAAAGTGGGATACGCAGTATTTT
CASTTLAGKWDTQYF
>-|TRBV29-1|few|TRBJ1-3
TGCAGCGCAAGAGCCTCTGGAAACACCATATATTTT
CSARASGNTIYF
>-|TRBV12-3/TRBV12-4|many|TRBJ1-1
TGTGCCAGCAGTTTTGCTACGTCTAACACTGAAGCTTTCTTT
CASSFATSNTEAFF
>TRBD2|TRBV20-1|many|TRBJ2-1
TGCAGTGCTCCCCCAGCGGGAGCAGTCAATGAGCAGTTCTTC
CSAPPAGAVNEQFF
>-|TRBV7-9|many|TRBJ2-5
TGTGCCAGCAGTCATGCAGAGACCCAGTACTTC
CASSHAETQYF
>TRBD2|TRBV20-1|many|TRBJ2-7
TGCAGTGCCTACACCGGGACTAGCGCATTTTCCTACGAGCAGTACTTC
CSAYTGTSAFSYEQYF
>TRBD2|TRBV9|many|TRBJ2-7
TGTGCCAGCAGCGTAGGAGCGGGAGATCTCTACGAGCAGTACTTC
CASSVGAGDLYEQYF
>TRBD2|TRBV7-9|many|TRBJ2-1
TGTGCCAGCAGCTTAGGGGGGGGAGCGGGCCCGTCCGATGAGCAGTTCTTC
CASSLGGGAGPSDEQFF
>-|TRBV13|once|TRBJ2-5
TGTGCCAGCAGCTCGGCTCATCGGGGAGCTTTTGAGCAGTACTTC
CASSSAHRGAFEQYF
>-|TRBV6-6|-|TRBJ1-4
TGTGCCAGCAGCCGGGACGGGACGAATGAAAAACTGTTTTTT
CASSRDGTNEKLFF